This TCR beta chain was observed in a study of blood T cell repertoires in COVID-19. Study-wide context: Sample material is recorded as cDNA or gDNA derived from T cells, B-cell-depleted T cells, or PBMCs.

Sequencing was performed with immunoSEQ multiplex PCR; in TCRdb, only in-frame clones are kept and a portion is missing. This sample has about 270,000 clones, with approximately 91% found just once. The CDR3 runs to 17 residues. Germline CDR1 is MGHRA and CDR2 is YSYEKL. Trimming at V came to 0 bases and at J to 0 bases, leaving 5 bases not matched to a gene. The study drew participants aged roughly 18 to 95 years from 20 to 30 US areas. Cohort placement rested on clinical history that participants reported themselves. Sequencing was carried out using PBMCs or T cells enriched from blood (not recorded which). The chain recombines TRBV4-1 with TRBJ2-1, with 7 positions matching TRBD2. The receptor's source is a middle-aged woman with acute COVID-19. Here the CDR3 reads CASSQETAGSSYNEQFF. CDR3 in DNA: TGCGCCAGCAGCCAAGAAACAGCGGGAAGCTCCTACAATGAGCAGTTCTTC.